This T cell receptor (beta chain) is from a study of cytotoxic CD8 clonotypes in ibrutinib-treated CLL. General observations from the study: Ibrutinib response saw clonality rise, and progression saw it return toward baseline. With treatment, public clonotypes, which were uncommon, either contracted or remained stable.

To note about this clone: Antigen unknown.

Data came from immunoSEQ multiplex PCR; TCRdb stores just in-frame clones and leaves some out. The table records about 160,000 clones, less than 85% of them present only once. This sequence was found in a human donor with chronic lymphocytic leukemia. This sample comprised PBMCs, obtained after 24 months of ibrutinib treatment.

The CDR3 bases are TGTGCCAGCAGGCAGGGGACGGAGGCCAACGTCCTGACTTTC. Its translation: CASRQGTEANVLTF. V is TRBV6-1 and J is TRBJ2-6; tentatively, D is TRBD1 (6 bases). This CDR3 has 14 residues. Germline lookup yields CDR1 MNHNS and CDR2 SASEGT. V was cut by 6 bases and J by 6 bases, with 12 bases left in between.